A single sample gave rise to the 31 T cell receptor beta chains below, sequenced in a study of T cell changes during pregnancy in multiple sclerosis. Sequencing used immunoSEQ multiplex PCR; TCRdb keeps in-frame clones, though not all of them. The table records some 49,000 clones, about 90% of them present only once. The source material was CD4+ T cells from peripheral blood mononuclear cells, sampled in the second trimester of pregnancy. These receptors all come from a female donor in good health, enrolled as a control in a pregnancy study.

The CDR3 protein is CASSPIGSGSYGYTF. The CDR3 DNA reads TGTGCCAGCAGCCCTATAGGTTCGGGGAGCTATGGCTACACCTTC. J is TRBJ1-2 and V is TRBV27; D unresolved. With 6 bases removed from V and 4 bases from J, the gap between germline ends came to 18 bases. CDR3 length: 15 residues. The germline gives CDR1 MNHEY, CDR2 SMNVEV (reference sequence).

Only one count was recorded for this clone. The chain uses TRBV13 and TRBJ2-3; D is unresolved. Between the trimmed V and J ends, which lost 4 bases and 5 bases, there was a span of 10 bases. CDR3 length: 13 residues. Germline V CDR1 and CDR2: PRHDT, FYEKMQ (reference sequence). CDR3: CASSSLARDTQYF. CDR3 sequence (DNA): TGTGCCAGCAGCTCCTTAGCTAGAGATACGCAGTATTTT.

V and J are TRBV30 and TRBJ1-3; D uncertain. Trimming shortened V by 1 base and J by 7 bases, and 14 bases separated the two germline ends. Per germline, CDR1 GTSNPN and CDR2 SVGIG (reference sequence). This CDR3 region has 14 residues. This CDR3 reads CAWSGAVPGNTIYF. CDR3 DNA: TGTGCCTGGAGTGGCGCAGTCCCCGGGAACACCATATATTTT.

This chain's CDR3 is CASSEGVNTEAFF. Here the CDR3 DNA reads TGTGCCAGCAGTGAAGGAGTGAACACTGAAGCTTTCTTT. The chain combines TRBV6-1 with TRBJ1-1; no clear D. The V gene's germline CDR1 is MNHNS and CDR2 SASEGT. Trimming removed 1 base from V and 0 bases from J, with 3 bases in between. The CDR3 is made up of 13 amino acids.

The V call is TRBV7-8, the J call TRBJ2-6; no clear D. Germline V gene lookup returns CDR1 SGHVS and CDR2 FQNEAQ. Trimming removed 5 bases at V and 0 bases at J, with 11 bases between. The CDR3 is 16 residues long. The CDR3 DNA follows: TGTGCCAGCAGCCTTAGAGACTTCTCTGGGGCCAACGTCCTGACTTTC. It encodes CASSLRDFSGANVLTF.

The genes are TRBV5-1 and TRBJ2-2; D not certain. This CDR3 is built from 15 residues. Per the germline V gene, CDR1 is SGHRS and CDR2 is YFSETQ. V was shortened by 2 bases and J by 5 bases, with 13 bases between the two germline ends. The CDR3 spells CASSFQNLITGELFF. As DNA, the CDR3 is TGCGCCAGCAGCTTCCAAAACCTAATAACCGGGGAGCTGTTTTTT.

This chain links TRBV30 with TRBJ1-2; 8 bases align to TRBD1. With V trimmed by 2 bases and J by 7 bases, 6 bases remained unmatched. This CDR3 has 13 residues. Germline V gene lookup returns CDR1 GTSNPN and CDR2 SVGIG (reference sequence). In DNA form, the CDR3 reads TGTGCCTGGAGTACAGGGGGGCTTGGTGGCTACACCTTC. Amino acid sequence: CAWSTGGLGGYTF.

The rearrangement joins TRBV18 to TRBJ1-2; 9 nucleotides line up with TRBD1. Germline V gene lookup returns CDR1 KGHSH and CDR2 LQKENI. V shed 3 bases and J 7 bases; nucleotides not matched to a gene: 9. The CDR3 consists of 15 residues. The CDR3: CASSPDRGDWAGYTF. In DNA form, the CDR3 reads TGTGCCAGCTCACCGGACAGGGGTGATTGGGCTGGCTACACCTTC.

The chain couples TRBV29-1 to TRBJ2-2, with 7 bases lining up with TRBD2. Unmatched junction bases numbered 5, after V lost 7 bases and J lost 0 bases. Germline CDR1 is SQVTM and CDR2 is ANQGSEA. This CDR3 region has 14 residues. In nucleotides, the CDR3 is TGCAGCGCCGTTGGGGGGGCGAACACCGGGGAGCTGTTTTTT. Protein: CSAVGGANTGELFF.

The chain links TRBV11-2 to TRBJ2-2, with 7 bases matching TRBD1. The V gene's germline CDR1 is SGHAT and CDR2 FQNNGV. The CDR3 totals 14 residues. CDR3 sequence reads: CAVTGTAYTGELFF. In nucleotides, the CDR3 is TGTGCTGTTACGGGGACAGCTTACACCGGGGAGCTGTTTTTT.

The chain combines TRBV2 with TRBJ1-6; 7 positions match TRBD1. CDR1 is SNHLY, CDR2 FYNNEI, per germline. V shed 5 bases, J shed 7 bases, and the junction held 8 bases outside the gene matches. There are 15 residues in the CDR3. The CDR3 is CASSQSRQGNSPLHF. The CDR3 nucleotides are TGTGCCAGCAGTCAAAGTAGACAGGGAAATTCACCCCTCCACTTT. Using reference TRBV2 and TRBJ1-6 for the parts outside the CDR3, the full variable domain is EPEVTQTPSHQVTQMGQEVILRCVPISNHLYFYWYRQILGQKVEFLVSFYNNEISEKSEIFDDQFSVERPDGSNFTLKIRSTKLEDSAMYFCASSQSRQGNSPLHFGNGTRLTVT.

DNA of the CDR3: TGCGCCAGCAGCTTTCAGGGGGCGACTGAAGCTTTCTTT. As protein: CASSFQGATEAFF. The chain links TRBV5-1 to TRBJ1-1; TRBD1 matches 8 bases. The V segment lost 2 bases and the J segment 5 bases; nucleotides outside the gene matches: 2. The CDR3 spans 13 residues. Germline CDR1 reads SGHRS; CDR2 reads YFSETQ.

The chain recombines TRBV30 with TRBJ1-2, with D possibly being TRBD1 (5 bases). Per germline, CDR1 GTSNPN and CDR2 SVGIG (reference sequence). The CDR3 is 12 residues long. Trimming took off 3 bases at V and 4 bases at J, with 9 bases between the two ends. The CDR3 sequence is CAWSLGVYGYTF. CDR3 DNA sequence: TGTGCCTGGAGCCTAGGGGTCTATGGCTACACCTTC.

The chain is built from TRBV6-6 and TRBJ1-2, with D tentatively TRBD1 (5 bases). The CDR3 is made up of 15 amino acids. CDR1 and CDR2 (germline): MNHNY, SVGAGI (reference sequence). V was trimmed by 7 bases and J by 1 base, leaving 16 bases between them. CDR3 coding DNA: TGTGCCAGCACATTTTTGGGAAGGGGTAACTATGGCTACACCTTC. Translation: CASTFLGRGNYGYTF.

The J gene is TRBJ1-5, the V gene TRBV10-3; possibly TRBD1 for D (5 bases). The CDR3 runs 15 residues. The V end lost 0 bases, the J end lost 2 bases, and 8 bases lay between the germline ends. The germline V gene encodes CDR1 ENHRY and CDR2 SYGVKD. The CDR3 bases are TGTGCCATCAGTGAGTCGGTAGGGGGCAATCAGCCCCAGCATTTT. The encoded protein is CAISESVGGNQPQHF.

The V call is TRBV2, the J call TRBJ1-6; no clear D. V was shortened by 7 bases and J by 6 bases, with 16 bases between the two germline ends. This CDR3 is built from 15 residues. Germline CDR1 SNHLY, CDR2 FYNNEI. The CDR3 protein is CASTRSGFVNSPLHF. For the CDR3, the DNA is TGTGCCAGCACGCGTTCGGGGTTTGTTAATTCACCCCTCCACTTT. Combining the CDR3 with reference TRBV2 and TRBJ1-6 gives the whole variable domain EPEVTQTPSHQVTQMGQEVILRCVPISNHLYFYWYRQILGQKVEFLVSFYNNEISEKSEIFDDQFSVERPDGSNFTLKIRSTKLEDSAMYFCASTRSGFVNSPLHFGNGTRLTVT.

The V call is TRBV2, the J call TRBJ2-5, with 7 positions matching TRBD2. The CDR3 sequence is 13 residues long. J gave up 7 bases and V 8 bases, and 10 bases lay outside the gene matches. Germline assignment: CDR1 SNHLY and CDR2 FYNNEI. The CDR3 region has the DNA TGTGCCAGCGCCGTGGGGGGGTGGGGGACCCAGTACTTC. It translates to CASAVGGWGTQYF.

This clone showed up just a few times. The chain carries TRBV29-1 and TRBJ1-4; D gene ambiguous. Looked up from germline, CDR1 is SQVTM and CDR2 is ANQGSEA. The V end lost 5 bases, the J end lost 0 bases, and 7 bases lay between the germline ends. This CDR3 contains 13 residues. CDR3 nucleotides: TGCAGCGTTTCCAAAACAACTAATGAAAAACTGTTTTTT. Translating it yields CSVSKTTNEKLFF.

CDR3 residues: CACQDSSYNSPLHF. The CDR3 nucleotides are TGTGCCTGCCAGGACAGCTCCTATAATTCACCCCTCCACTTT. The gene calls are TRBV6-5 and TRBJ1-6; tentative D call: TRBD1 (6 bases). CDR3 length: 14 residues. The ends were cut back, 11 bases at V and 0 bases at J, with 11 bases in the middle. Germline V gene data show CDR1 as MNHEY and CDR2 as SVGAGI.

J is TRBJ1-6 and V is TRBV7-2; no clear D gene. The CDR3 extends over 14 amino acids. Germline CDR1 reads SGHTA; CDR2 reads FQGNSA. V lost 5 bases to trimming and J lost 7 bases, with 12 bases between them. The CDR3 DNA reads TGTGCCAGCAGCCTAGGACGGAGCAATTCACCCCTCCACTTT. Protein product: CASSLGRSNSPLHF.

This clone has a single count. The V gene is TRBV5-1, the J gene TRBJ1-1; maybe TRBD1 (5 bases). The germline V gene encodes CDR1 SGHRS and CDR2 YFSETQ. The CDR3 has 17 amino acids. The V end was cut by 4 bases, the J end by 4 bases, with 23 bases between. The chain's CDR3 is CASSIQDPGLPGTEAFF. CDR3 DNA sequence: TGCGCCAGCAGCATACAGGACCCCGGTCTTCCGGGCACTGAAGCTTTCTTT.

V and J are TRBV6-6 and TRBJ2-7; D is unclear. V was pared by 5 bases and J by 0 bases, with 8 bases between. CDR1 and CDR2 (germline): MNHNY, SVGAGI (reference sequence). This CDR3 region has 13 residues. CDR3 protein: CASSETHSYEQYF. The CDR3 DNA reads as TGTGCCAGCAGTGAGACTCACTCCTACGAGCAGTACTTC.

The chain joins TRBV18 to TRBJ1-5; D might be TRBD1 (5 bases). The germline V gene encodes CDR1 KGHSH and CDR2 LQKENI. V was trimmed by 4 bases and J by 0 bases, leaving 10 bases between them. The CDR3 covers 15 residues. The DNA for the CDR3 is TGTGCCAGCTCACTCAGGGCGGTTAGCAATCAGCCCCAGCATTTT. The encoded protein is CASSLRAVSNQPQHF.

This clone was picked up one time. The rearrangement joins TRBV7-9 to TRBJ1-1; D is unresolved. The CDR3 sequence is 17 residues long. Germline-derived CDR1 and CDR2 are SEHNR and FQNEAQ (reference sequence). The V gene lost 1 base and the J gene lost 0 bases, with 15 bases spanning the gap. CDR3 nucleotides: TGTGCCAGCAGCTTAGGTTCCGGGTTGAACTTGAACACTGAAGCTTTCTTT. It translates to CASSLGSGLNLNTEAFF.

The CDR3 is CAWVDRPSSGNTIYF. The DNA of the CDR3 is TGTGCCTGGGTGGACAGGCCGAGCTCTGGAAACACCATATATTTT. The V gene is TRBV30, the J gene TRBJ1-3; TRBD1 matches 7 bases. V lost 5 bases, J lost 0 bases, and 7 bases stayed unmatched. CDR1 GTSNPN and CDR2 SVGIG come from the germline V gene (reference sequence). This CDR3 contains 15 residues.

J is TRBJ1-5 and V is TRBV6-1, with D hard to call. The V and J ends lost 2 bases and 0 bases respectively, with 11 bases between them. Germline CDR1 is MNHNS and CDR2 is SASEGT. This CDR3 region has 16 residues. CDR3: CASSEIADYSNQPQHF. The CDR3 DNA reads TGTGCCAGCAGTGAAATCGCAGACTATAGCAATCAGCCCCAGCATTTT.

This rearrangement joins TRBV18 to TRBJ1-4; 7 nucleotides line up with TRBD1. The germline V gene encodes CDR1 KGHSH and CDR2 LQKENI. The CDR3 runs 17 residues. Trimming cost V 6 bases and J 7 bases; bases outside gene matches: 17. The CDR3 DNA reads TGTGCCAGCTCTCTACAGGGGTTCGGGAGTAATATTGAAAAACTGTTTTTT. The encoded protein is CASSLQGFGSNIEKLFF.

The J gene is TRBJ2-2, the V gene TRBV27; 7 bases align to TRBD1. V lost 4 bases to trimming and J lost 0 bases; unmatched junction nucleotides: 5. The CDR3 extends over 16 amino acids. Germline CDR1 and CDR2: MNHEY and SMNVEV (reference sequence). For the CDR3, the DNA is TGTGCCAGCAGTTCCACAGGGGCTTCGAACACCGGGGAGCTGTTTTTT. This sequence encodes CASSSTGASNTGELFF.

The chain couples TRBV7-9 to TRBJ1-2; D is unclear. The V gene lost 5 bases and the J gene lost 6 bases, with 7 bases spanning the gap. The CDR3 covers 11 residues. The germline V gene encodes CDR1 SEHNR and CDR2 FQNEAQ (reference sequence). The CDR3 loop is CASSLNHGYTF. CDR3 DNA sequence: TGTGCCAGCAGCCTAAACCATGGCTACACCTTC.

The chain couples TRBV4-3 to TRBJ2-3, with D unclear. Germline V gene data show CDR1 as LGHNA and CDR2 as YSLEER. This CDR3 is built from 15 residues. Trimming cost V 0 bases and J 6 bases, with 13 bases left between them. CDR3 nucleotide sequence: TGCGCCAGCAGCCAAGATAGAGGAGATCCGGATACGCAGTATTTT. It codes for CASSQDRGDPDTQYF.

The chain recombines TRBV6-1 with TRBJ2-7, with 10 positions matching TRBD1. This CDR3 is built from 16 residues. Germline loops: CDR1 MNHNS, CDR2 SASEGT. Trimming cost V 0 bases and J 2 bases; bases outside gene matches: 4. The CDR3 DNA reads TGTGCCAGCAGTGAAGCGTGGGGACAGGGGCCCTACGAGCAGTACTTC. Translating it yields CASSEAWGQGPYEQYF.